This record covers a single TCR beta chain. The sample originates from a study of shared clonotypes between healthy human individuals. V lost 2 bases to trimming and J lost 7 bases; unmatched junction nucleotides: 9. In germline, CDR1 is SGHDT, CDR2 YYEEEE. There are 15 residues in the CDR3. It was CD45RO-negative cells, positively selected for CCR7, that made up naive CD8 cells, with terminally differentiated effector memory CD45RA+ cells excluded. Sorted-subset replicate PCR reactions contained roughly 190 ng DNA, corresponding to around 30,000 T cell genomes. TCRdb's copy holds only in-frame clones and misses some; the assay was immunoSEQ multiplex PCR. The top ten clones hold approximately 0.11% of a sample with around 620,000 clones, 95% of them seen once.

The specimen was naive CD8+ T cells sorted from blood. The chain employs TRBV5-6 and TRBJ2-7; 10 bases line up with TRBD1. This receptor was taken from a young woman in good health. CDR3 DNA sequence: TGTGCCAGCAGCTTCGGACAGGGGGTAGCTCGTGAGCAGTACTTC. Translating gives CASSFGQGVAREQYF.